Following are 22 T cell receptor beta chains from one sample sequenced in a study of blood T cell repertoires in COVID-19. The data were produced by immunoSEQ multiplex PCR, yet TCRdb's version contains in-frame clones alone and is incomplete. This sample carries roughly 260,000 clones, approximately 91% of them seen once, and the ten largest clones take 2% to 3%. Sequencing used peripheral blood. The receptor source for this set is a person in their late teens or twenties with COVID-19, enrolled during active disease.

The rearrangement joins TRBV9 to TRBJ1-2; D possibly corresponds to TRBD1 (6 bases). Germline V gene data show CDR1 as SGDLS and CDR2 as YYNGEE. The CDR3 length is 16 residues. V lost 4 bases to trimming and J lost 0 bases, with 16 bases between them. The CDR3 DNA follows: TGTGCCAGCAGCTCCCCCCCAGGGGTTTCTAACTATGGCTACACCTTC. It translates to CASSSPPGVSNYGYTF.

This clone was detected once. A much larger clonotype is one base distant, so this may be a read error. The CDR3 sequence is CASSMGQNTEAFF. CDR3 sequence (DNA): TGCGCCAGCAGCATGGGACAGAACACTGAAGCTTTCTTT. V and J are TRBV5-1 and TRBJ1-1; TRBD1 might be the D (6 bases). This CDR3 region has 13 residues. With 4 bases removed from V and 1 base from J, the gap between germline ends came to 8 bases. The germline V gene has CDR1 SGHRS and CDR2 YFSETQ.

The chain carries TRBV5-1 and TRBJ1-5, with TRBD1 matching over 8 bases. The CDR3 is made up of 15 amino acids. Germline values: CDR1 SGHRS, CDR2 YFSETQ. The trim removed 4 bases at V and 6 bases at J, leaving 9 bases unmatched. The CDR3 DNA sequence: TGCGCCAGCAGCCCGGCCGGACAGGGCGCTCAGCCCCAGCATTTT. It specifies CASSPAGQGAQPQHF.

V is TRBV5-1 and J is TRBJ1-6; the match to TRBD1 covers 7 bases. The V gene's germline CDR1 is SGHRS and CDR2 YFSETQ. The CDR3 is 15 amino acids. V dropped 3 bases and J dropped 8; count of bases not matched to a gene: 8. The CDR3 protein is CASSWRQGRDSPLHF. DNA for the CDR3: TGCGCCAGCAGCTGGAGACAGGGCCGTGATTCACCCCTCCACTTT.

The chain recombines TRBV5-6 with TRBJ1-2; 7 bases line up with TRBD1. Germline lookup yields CDR1 SGHDT and CDR2 YYEEEE. The V segment lost 2 bases and the J segment 1 base; nucleotides outside the gene matches: 8. The CDR3 loop spans 16 amino acids. CDR3 region: CASSFYRDRINYGYTF. The CDR3 bases are TGTGCCAGCAGCTTCTACCGGGACAGAATTAACTATGGCTACACCTTC. Complete variable domain (other parts from reference TRBV5-6 and TRBJ1-2): DAGVTQSPTHLIKTRGQQVTLRCSPKSGHDTVSWYQQALGQGPQFIFQYYEEEERQRGNFPDRFSGHQFPNYSSELNVNALLLGDSALYLCASSFYRDRINYGYTFGSGTRLTVV.

The gene calls are TRBV11-2 and TRBJ2-5; TRBD2 might be the D (6 bases). The CDR3 contains 14 residues. Trimming took off 1 base at V and 4 bases at J, with 10 bases between the two ends. Germline V gives CDR1 SGHAT, CDR2 FQNNGV. CDR3 DNA sequence: TGTGCCAGCAGCTTAGGAGGGGACTTAGAGACCCAGTACTTC. Protein sequence: CASSLGGDLETQYF.

The V call is TRBV5-1, the J call TRBJ1-4; unclear D gene. The ends were cut back, 4 bases at V and 5 bases at J, with 9 bases in the middle. Per germline, CDR1 SGHRS and CDR2 YFSETQ. The CDR3 loop spans 13 amino acids. Here the CDR3 reads CASSPYINEKLFF. The CDR3 DNA follows: TGCGCCAGCAGCCCCTATATCAATGAAAAACTGTTTTTT.

The genes are TRBV2 and TRBJ2-1; possibly TRBD2 for D (6 bases). Deletions cut 11 bases from V and 12 bases from J, with 14 bases between. Germline loops: CDR1 SNHLY, CDR2 FYNNEI. The CDR3 spans 10 residues. CDR3 protein: CAGIGGRQFF. In DNA, the CDR3 is TGTGCCGGTATCGGGGGACGGCAGTTCTTC. Full variable domain (outside the CDR3, taken from reference TRBV2 and TRBJ2-1): EPEVTQTPSHQVTQMGQEVILRCVPISNHLYFYWYRQILGQKVEFLVSFYNNEISEKSEIFDDQFSVERPDGSNFTLKIRSTKLEDSAMYFCAGIGGRQFFGPGTRLTVL.

This clone occurred a few times. The chain carries TRBV10-1 and TRBJ2-7; 7 positions match TRBD1. The CDR3 covers 16 residues. V was clipped by 7 bases and J by 7 bases; unmatched bases: 19. From germline, CDR1 is WNHNN and CDR2 SYGVQD (reference sequence). In nucleotides, the CDR3 is TGCGCCAGCATGGGGACCCCAGGACAGGTAGTGAGGGAGCAGTACTTC. Its protein is CASMGTPGQVVREQYF.

The chain recombines TRBV7-9 with TRBJ2-2; D is uncertain. Germline V gene data show CDR1 as SEHNR and CDR2 as FQNEAQ (reference sequence). V was shortened by 3 bases and J by 7 bases, with 3 bases between the two germline ends. This CDR3 spans 11 amino acids. CDR3 loop: CASSFGGELFF. CDR3 DNA sequence: TGTGCCAGCAGCTTCGGCGGGGAGCTGTTTTTT.

In this sample, this clone turned up once. The rearrangement joins TRBV28 to TRBJ1-1; 8 bases map to TRBD1. Trimming removed 6 bases from V and 1 base from J; junction bases left unmatched: 4. The V gene's germline CDR1 is MDHEN and CDR2 SYDVKM. The CDR3 runs to 14 residues. CDR3 residues: CASSITGGNTEAFF. The CDR3 bases are TGTGCCAGCAGCATCACAGGGGGGAACACTGAAGCTTTCTTT.

This chain connects TRBV27 to TRBJ1-6; 7 bases map to TRBD1. This CDR3 region has 16 residues. Germline V gene data show CDR1 as MNHEY and CDR2 as SMNVEV (reference sequence). Losses at the gene ends were 3 bases for V and 6 bases for J; bases not matched to a gene: 8. CDR3 region: CASSFWPGGGNSPLHF. The CDR3 DNA is TGTGCCAGCAGTTTCTGGCCAGGGGGTGGTAATTCACCCCTCCACTTT.

This sequence joins TRBV28 and TRBJ2-1; TRBD2 is a possible D gene (5 bases). Germline V lookup: CDR1 MDHEN, CDR2 SYDVKM. The length of the CDR3 is 15 residues. Between the trimmed V and J ends, which lost 3 bases and 5 bases, there was a span of 14 bases. The CDR3 DNA reads TGTGCCAGCAGTTTGCCGGGGTCCCTAAACAATGAGCAGTTCTTC. It yields the protein CASSLPGSLNNEQFF.

The chain uses TRBV9 and TRBJ2-5; weak D call: TRBD2 (7 bases). CDR3 length equals 14 residues. Germline V gene sequence: CDR1 SGDLS, CDR2 YYNGEE. With 4 bases removed from V and 7 bases from J, the gap between germline ends came to 17 bases. In nucleotides, the CDR3 is TGTGCCAGCAGCAAAGGGGGAGGGGCCGGGACCCAGTACTTC. The encoded protein is CASSKGGGAGTQYF.

The V call is TRBV12-5, the J call TRBJ1-2; 7 bases match TRBD1. Trimming at V came to 7 bases and at J to 3 bases, leaving 8 bases not matched to a gene. This CDR3 spans 14 amino acids. The germline V gene encodes CDR1 LGHNT and CDR2 FRNRAP. The CDR3 loop reads CASAPNRGDYGYTF. As DNA, the CDR3 is TGTGCTAGTGCCCCTAACAGGGGAGACTATGGCTACACCTTC.

The genes are TRBV7-9 and TRBJ1-4; tentatively, D is TRBD1 (5 bases). In germline, CDR1 is SEHNR, CDR2 FQNEAQ (reference sequence). V was shortened by 5 bases and J by 8 bases, with 18 bases between the two germline ends. The CDR3 totals 15 residues. CDR3 sequence: CASSQDQGEEEKLFF. The CDR3 region has the DNA TGTGCCAGCAGCCAAGACCAGGGCGAGGAGGAAAAACTGTTTTTT.

This chain joins TRBV6-5 and TRBJ1-2; D possibly corresponds to TRBD1 (6 bases). Germline loops: CDR1 MNHEY, CDR2 SVGAGI. The CDR3 has 12 residues. V lost 8 bases to trimming and J lost 8 bases, with 15 bases between them. This CDR3 is CASSGGGYGYTF. CDR3 DNA: TGTGCCAGCTCGGGGGGCGGGTACGGCTACACCTTC.

The chain employs TRBV5-8 and TRBJ1-1; D is unresolved. The germline V gene encodes CDR1 SGHTS and CDR2 YDEGEE. V lost 0 bases, J lost 9 bases, and 24 bases lay in between. The CDR3 extends over 17 amino acids. The CDR3 DNA is TGTGCCAGCAGCTTGGCGTTAGTTGTAGACTCCTGGACTAAAGCTTTCTTT. Protein: CASSLALVVDSWTKAFF. Based on the CDR3 plus reference TRBV5-8 and TRBJ1-1, the full variable domain is EAGVTQSPTHLIKTRGQQATLRCSPISGHTSVYWYQQALGLGLQFLLWYDEGEERNRGNFPPRFSGRQFPNYSSELNVNALELEDSALYLCASSLALVVDSWTKAFFGQGTRLTVV.

The gene calls are TRBV16 and TRBJ1-3, with TRBD1 identical over 7 bases. CDR3 size: 18 residues. Germline lookup yields CDR1 KGHSY and CDR2 FQNENV. Losses at the gene ends were 4 bases for V and 3 bases for J; bases not matched to a gene: 15. CDR3 sequence (DNA): TGTGCCAGCAGCCGTAATTCGATTTTGACAGGGAGTGGAAACACCATATATTTT. Translation: CASSRNSILTGSGNTIYF.

This clone was counted a single time. The CDR3 reads CASSLGTSGKETQYF. Written as DNA, the CDR3 is TGTGCCAGCAGTCTCGGGACTAGCGGGAAAGAGACCCAGTACTTC. This chain uses TRBV27 with TRBJ2-5, with 13 bases matching TRBD2. The CDR3 consists of 15 residues. V lost 5 bases and J lost 3; bases outside the gene matches: 3. Germline CDR1 is MNHEY and CDR2 is SMNVEV (reference sequence).

This clone has only one observation. This chain joins TRBV9 and TRBJ1-1, with D tentatively TRBD1 (5 bases). V lost 3 bases and J lost 6, with 12 bases in between. Per the germline V gene, CDR1 is SGDLS and CDR2 is YYNGEE. This CDR3 has 13 amino acids. The CDR3: CASSEAGKPEAFF. CDR3 in DNA: TGTGCCAGCAGCGAGGCAGGGAAACCTGAAGCTTTCTTT.

CDR3 loop: CASSPGHSPYEQYF. DNA for the CDR3: TGTGCCAGCAGCCCTGGACATTCCCCCTACGAGCAGTACTTC. The genes are TRBV7-9 and TRBJ2-7, with a tentative D call TRBD1 (5 bases). From germline, CDR1 is SEHNR and CDR2 FQNEAQ (reference sequence). V was cut by 5 bases and J by 2 bases, with 13 bases left in between. The CDR3 runs 14 residues. The complete variable domain, with remaining parts taken from reference TRBV7-9 and TRBJ2-7, reads DTGVSQNPRHKITKRGQNVTFRCDPISEHNRLYWYRQTLGQGPEFLTYFQNEAQLEKSRLLSDRFSAERPKGSFSTLEIQRTEQGDSAMYLCASSPGHSPYEQYFGPGTRLTVT.